This T cell receptor beta chain was documented in a study of T cell repertoires in cytomegalovirus infection. This clonotype was recorded a few times. Its antigen is not known. TCRdb reprocessed the reads via MiXCR and lists one record per CDR3 protein. The sample lists 600,000 to 700,000 distinct CDR3 sequences; 30% to 35% were seen once. The receptor's source is a human donor in good health (CMV status not recorded). Some clones in this sample may be carry-over from other donors' samples. This specimen was cultured PBMCs, taken from culture after CMV antigen stimulation.

The CDR3 sequence: CASSRDRGWNTEAFF. The CDR3 region has the DNA TGTGCCAGCTCACGGGACAGGGGATGGAACACTGAAGCTTTCTTT. The chain uses TRBV18 and TRBJ1-1; 10 bases are a match to TRBD1. The CDR3 is 15 amino acids. CDR1 is KGHSH and CDR2 is LQKENI in the germline V gene. The V gene end was trimmed by 4 bases and the J gene end by 1 base; junction bases not matched to a gene: 3.